This is a list of T cell receptor beta chains from one sample in a study of blood T cell repertoires in COVID-19. Sequencing was performed with immunoSEQ multiplex PCR; in TCRdb, only in-frame clones are kept and a portion is missing. The sample holds roughly 40,000 clones, roughly three quarters seen once. The sample taken for sequencing was peripheral blood. The receptors stem from a woman older than 75 with acute or convalescent COVID-19. Both conserved end residues are part of each CDR3. D genes are given only for firm matches. The size of a clone is reported for some rows only, either as once, few or many, or as a class for expanded clones.

V	D	J	size	length	CDR3	DNA
TRBV10-3	TRBD1	TRBJ1-2	few	14	CAISTGTGNYGYTF	TGTGCCATCAGTACCGGGACAGGGAACTATGGCTACACCTTC
TRBV6-5	-	TRBJ2-7	-	14	CASSLWGRAYEQYF	TGTGCCAGCAGCCTGTGGGGCAGGGCCTACGAGCAGTACTTC
TRBV5-1	TRBD2	TRBJ2-1	once	16	CASSSTSGSSYNEQFF	TGCGCCAGCAGTTCGACTAGCGGGAGCTCCTACAATGAGCAGTTCTTC
TRBV12-3/TRBV12-4	TRBD1	TRBJ2-7	-	13	CASMGQGYYEQYF	TGTGCCAGCATGGGACAGGGTTACTACGAGCAGTACTTC
TRBV9	-	TRBJ2-4	few	17	CASSPTPGQGTLNIQYF	TGTGCCAGCAGCCCAACGCCCGGGCAGGGTACGCTAAACATTCAGTACTTC
TRBV30	TRBD2	TRBJ2-7	-	16	CAWSDTTGTSVGAVYF	TGTGCCTGGAGCGACACAACAGGGACTAGCGTGGGGGCGGTGTACTTC
TRBV30	-	TRBJ1-2	-	15	CAWSRSPSSGYGYTF	TGTGCCTGGAGCCGTAGTCCCTCGTCGGGTTATGGCTACACCTTC
TRBV7-9	TRBD1	TRBJ1-2	-	15	CASSFPDRGNDGYTF	TGTGCCAGCAGCTTCCCGGACAGGGGGAATGATGGCTACACCTTC
TRBV2	-	TRBJ1-4	-	13	CATDRGFSEKLFF	TGTGCCACCGACCGGGGTTTTAGCGAAAAACTGTTTTTT
TRBV24-1	TRBD2	TRBJ2-1	once	16	CATSDPTSTNNNEQFF	TGTGCCACCAGTGATCCGACTAGCACCAACAACAATGAGCAGTTCTTC
TRBV7-8	TRBD2	TRBJ2-1	-	18	CASSPGLAGGVLDNEQFF	TGTGCCAGCAGCCCGGGACTAGCGGGAGGGGTGCTTGACAATGAGCAGTTCTTC
TRBV6-1	TRBD1	TRBJ1-2	once	16	CASSEAGRGTNYGYTF	TGTGCCAGCAGTGAAGCGGGCAGGGGGACTAACTATGGCTACACCTTC
TRBV4-2	-	TRBJ2-5	-	14	CASSQGRGEETQYF	TGTGCCAGCAGCCAAGGCAGGGGAGAAGAGACCCAGTACTTC
TRBV29-1	TRBD1	TRBJ2-7	-	11	CSVGQGGEQYF	TGCAGCGTTGGACAGGGGGGCGAGCAGTACTTC
TRBV18	-	TRBJ2-5	once	15	CASSPREASTETQYF	TGTGCCAGCTCACCAAGGGAGGCCTCTACAGAGACCCAGTACTTC
TRBV29-1	-	TRBJ1-2	few	16	CSVELPFPKFNYGYTF	TGCAGCGTTGAACTACCTTTCCCTAAGTTTAACTATGGCTACACCTTC
TRBV2	-	TRBJ2-1	-	11	CASSPGVLQFF	TGTGCCAGCAGCCCGGGGGTCCTACAGTTCTTC
TRBV30	TRBD1	TRBJ1-2	-	13	CAWITGGDYGYTF	TGTGCCTGGATAACAGGGGGCGACTATGGCTACACCTTC
TRBV27	TRBD1	TRBJ1-2	-	15	CASSDYPGQGYGYTF	TGTGCCAGCAGTGACTATCCGGGACAGGGCTATGGCTACACCTTC
TRBV18	TRBD1	TRBJ1-1	-	12	CASSPTGYEAFF	TGTGCCAGCTCGCCGACAGGGTACGAAGCTTTCTTT
TRBV6-2/TRBV6-3	TRBD2	TRBJ2-1	-	14	CASSPNSGRGEQFF	TGTGCCAGCAGCCCCAATAGCGGGAGGGGGGAGCAGTTCTTC
TRBV10-3	TRBD2	TRBJ2-7	-	16	CAISESIREGRYEQYF	TGTGCCATCAGTGAGTCGATACGGGAGGGTCGGTACGAGCAGTACTTC
TRBV2	-	TRBJ1-1	-	13	CASRGRLNTEAFF	TGTGCCAGCAGGGGGCGGCTGAACACTGAAGCTTTCTTT
TRBV19	-	TRBJ1-1	-	12	CASSPRQPEAFF	TGTGCCAGTAGCCCCCGACAGCCTGAAGCTTTCTTT
TRBV7-9	TRBD2	TRBJ2-3	-	14	CASSFGSGSDTQYF	TGTGCCAGCAGCTTCGGTAGCGGGAGTGATACGCAGTATTTT
TRBV6-5	-	TRBJ2-7	-	11	CASSRGTQQYF	TGTGCCAGCAGCCGCGGGACCCAGCAGTACTTC
TRBV18	-	TRBJ2-5	-	16	CASSPVFQGHQETQYF	TGTGCCAGCTCACCAGTCTTCCAGGGCCACCAAGAGACCCAGTACTTC
TRBV29-1	-	TRBJ1-2	-	11	CSVGGSYGYTF	TGCAGCGTTGGAGGTTCCTATGGCTACACCTTC
TRBV4-3	TRBD2	TRBJ2-2	few	17	CASSQDSLAGFIGELFF	TGCGCCAGCAGCCAAGATAGCCTAGCGGGATTCATCGGGGAGCTGTTTTTT
TRBV12-2	-	TRBJ2-1	-	14	CASRLALVYNEQFF	TGTGCAAGTCGCTTAGCTCTAGTCTACAATGAGCAGTTCTTC
TRBV6-2/TRBV6-3	TRBD2	TRBJ2-1	-	14	CASSPRAGVYEQFF	TGTGCCAGCAGCCCCCGGGCGGGAGTTTATGAGCAGTTCTTC
TRBV7-9	-	TRBJ2-7	once	14	CASSSWTDLREQYF	TGTGCCAGCAGCTCCTGGACAGACCTACGGGAGCAGTACTTC
TRBV30	-	TRBJ1-4	-	13	CALGPADGEKLFF	TGTGCCCTGGGGCCAGCCGACGGTGAAAAACTGTTTTTT
TRBV29-1	TRBD1	TRBJ2-7	-	13	CSGAETGVYEQYF	TGCAGCGGTGCGGAGACAGGGGTATACGAGCAGTACTTC
TRBV5-8	TRBD1	TRBJ2-1	-	16	CASSLEQGLAYNEQFF	TGTGCCAGCAGCTTGGAACAGGGGCTGGCCTACAATGAGCAGTTCTTC
TRBV7-6	-	TRBJ2-7	-	12	CASSPTSYEQYF	TGTGCCAGCAGCCCCACATCCTACGAGCAGTACTTC
TRBV5-1	TRBD1	TRBJ1-2	few	14	CASSSQGGDYGYTF	TGCGCCAGCAGCTCGCAAGGGGGCGACTATGGCTACACCTTC
TRBV11-3	-	TRBJ2-1	-	13	CASSPRPRGEQFF	TGTGCCAGCAGCCCAAGGCCCCGCGGTGAGCAGTTCTTC
TRBV5-1	-	TRBJ2-1	-	16	CASSWGLTSSYNEQFF	TGCGCCAGCAGCTGGGGACTTACAAGCTCCTACAATGAGCAGTTCTTC
TRBV18	TRBD1	TRBJ1-5	-	15	CASSPETGANQPQHF	TGTGCCAGCTCACCTGAGACAGGGGCGAATCAGCCCCAGCATTTT